Sequencing of this TCR beta chain was carried out in a study of T-cell memory formation after mild COVID-19. In the study overall: The two donors had largely donor-specific TCR clusters. Study-level points and caveats: There was no confirmation that second-wave clones peaking on day 37 were SARS-CoV-2 specific.

After 5'RACE with constant-segment primers, TCR alpha and TCR beta cDNA libraries carrying sample barcodes and UMIs were obtained. TCRdb reprocessed the 5' RACE reads with MiXCR, giving one entry per CDR3 protein. The table has about 82,000 distinct CDR3 sequences, approximately 13% seen once. V was shortened by 0 bases and J by 4 bases, with 10 bases between the two germline ends. CDR1 SGHRS and CDR2 YFSETQ come from the germline V gene. The CDR3 consists of 15 residues. Points on this clonotype: Its target is not known.

This clonotype was obtained from an adult woman who had mild COVID-19 (a few samples of this study predate the infection). Cell type and time point are not known. The V and J genes are TRBV5-1 and TRBJ2-2, with a possible D match to TRBD2 (6 bases). The specimen was PBMCs or a T cell subset sorted from them (not recorded which). The CDR3 region has the DNA TGCGCCAGCAGCTTGGTCGGTAGCGGCACCGGGGAGCTGTTTTTT. Translation gives CASSLVGSGTGELFF.